This entry lists 20 T cell receptor beta chains sequenced from one sample in a study of CD8 T cells in Susac syndrome. Random hexamers were used to reverse transcribe the RNA input (roughly 0.5 to 1 ug). TCRdb processed the immunoSEQ multiplex PCR reads anew with MiXCR; each CDR3 protein has one entry. Of tens of thousands of distinct CDR3 sequences listed, 90% to 95% are singletons. Source material: CD8+ T cells from PBMCs. The receptors here all came from a human donor in good health.

The chain carries TRBV5-4 and TRBJ2-6; possibly TRBD1 or TRBD2 for D (5 bases each). The CDR3 has 15 residues. Trimming stripped 3 bases from V and 4 bases from J, with 11 bases between. From germline, CDR1 is SGHNT and CDR2 YYREEE (reference sequence). The CDR3 loop reads CASSSGTSGANVLTF. CDR3 in DNA: TGTGCCAGCAGCTCAGGGACCTCCGGGGCCAACGTCCTGACTTTC.

J is TRBJ2-3 and V is TRBV25-1; 7 positions agree with TRBD1. V dropped 5 bases and J dropped 3; count of bases not matched to a gene: 5. CDR3 length equals 14 residues. Germline assignment: CDR1 MGHDK and CDR2 SYGVNS. The CDR3 is CASSYRGPTDTQYF. CDR3 DNA: TGTGCCAGCAGTTACAGGGGTCCGACAGATACGCAGTATTTT.

V usage is TRBV6-1 and J usage is TRBJ2-3; 9 bases are a match to TRBD2. J gave up 1 base and V 5 bases, and 7 bases lay outside the gene matches. Germline CDR1 and CDR2: MNHNS and SASEGT. The CDR3 is made up of 16 amino acids. This chain's CDR3 is CASSLRLAVGTDTQYF. In DNA, the CDR3 is TGTGCCAGCAGTCTTAGACTAGCGGTAGGCACAGATACGCAGTATTTT.

This clonotype was picked up one time. The V and J genes are TRBV27 and TRBJ2-1; maybe TRBD1 (5 bases). Trimming left V 3 bases short and J 6 bases short, with 12 bases between. The germline V gene encodes CDR1 MNHEY and CDR2 SMNVEV (reference sequence). This CDR3 region has 14 residues. The CDR3 protein is CASSLAGLSNEQFF. In DNA form, the CDR3 reads TGTGCCAGCAGTTTGGCAGGGCTTAGCAATGAGCAGTTCTTC.

The chain employs TRBV28 and TRBJ2-2; tentatively, D is TRBD1 or TRBD2 (5 bases each). V lost 4 bases to trimming and J lost 0 bases, with 9 bases between them. Germline V gene sequence: CDR1 MDHEN, CDR2 SYDVKM. CDR3 size: 15 residues. CDR3 in amino acids: CASSSGTANTGELFF. The CDR3 DNA reads as TGTGCCAGCAGTTCCGGGACGGCGAACACCGGGGAGCTGTTTTTT.

This chain uses TRBV20-1 with TRBJ2-7; TRBD2 agrees at 11 bases. The V gene's germline CDR1 is DFQATT and CDR2 SNEGSKA (reference sequence). This CDR3 has 15 residues. V trimming: 6 bases; J trimming: 0 bases; junction bases outside the gene matches: 7. The CDR3 here is CSAPDLAGGSYEQYV. For the CDR3, the DNA is TGCAGTGCCCCCGACCTAGCGGGAGGCTCCTACGAGCAGTACGTC.

This clonotype was recorded once. The chain links TRBV11-2 to TRBJ1-2; D might be TRBD1 (5 bases). Germline CDR1 reads SGHAT; CDR2 reads FQNNGV. This CDR3 has 17 residues. V was shortened by 2 bases and J by 4 bases, with 20 bases between the two germline ends. For the CDR3, the DNA is TGTGCCAGCAGCTTACTTCCAGGGCCTTCGGGTCCCTATGGCTACACCTTC. Translation gives CASSLLPGPSGPYGYTF.

The chain uses TRBV12-3 or TRBV12-4 and TRBJ2-2, with 9 bases identical to TRBD1. CDR3 length: 17 residues. V was pared by 2 bases and J by 0 bases, with 4 bases of the junction left unmatched. The DNA of the CDR3 is TGTGCCAGCAGTTTAAGTTACAGGGGGCCGAACACCGGGGAGCTGTTTTTT. Protein: CASSLSYRGPNTGELFF.

The DNA of the CDR3 is TGCGCCAGCAGCGTTGAGCCGGGACAGGGCTACGAGCAGTACTTC. Protein product: CASSVEPGQGYEQYF. The chain is built from TRBV4-1 and TRBJ2-7; 9 bases map to TRBD1. V lost 5 bases and J lost 3; bases outside the gene matches: 8. The CDR3 spans 15 residues. Looked up from germline, CDR1 is MGHRA and CDR2 is YSYEKL.

This chain links TRBV28 with TRBJ1-2; D uncertain. Germline assignment: CDR1 MDHEN and CDR2 SYDVKM. The CDR3 runs 11 residues. Trimming shortened V by 1 base and J by 10 bases, and 7 bases separated the two germline ends. The CDR3 nucleotides read TGTGCCAGCAGTTTATCTAGGGACTACACCTTC. This codes for CASSLSRDYTF.

The rearrangement links TRBV20-1 to TRBJ2-1, with TRBD2 matching over 7 bases. Germline trimming cut 6 bases from V and 0 bases from J; bases unmatched to any gene: 5. The CDR3 is made up of 14 amino acids. In germline, CDR1 is DFQATT, CDR2 SNEGSKA (reference sequence). The CDR3 sequence is CSAPGLSSYNEQFF. In DNA form, the CDR3 reads TGCAGTGCCCCGGGACTAAGCTCCTACAATGAGCAGTTCTTC.

V gene TRBV20-1 combines with J gene TRBJ1-4; the D is unclear. The CDR3 length is 11 residues. V lost 6 bases to trimming and J lost 8 bases, with 10 bases between them. Per germline, CDR1 DFQATT and CDR2 SNEGSKA (reference sequence). Here the CDR3 DNA reads TGCAGTGCCCGGATGTGGGAAAAACTGTTTTTT. Translation: CSARMWEKLFF.

This chain joins TRBV2 and TRBJ2-2, with unresolved D. The CDR3 is 15 amino acids. Germline V gene sequence: CDR1 SNHLY, CDR2 FYNNEI. V was cut by 5 bases and J by 8 bases, with 18 bases left in between. DNA for the CDR3: TGTGCCAGCAGTCCTCCGGGCCTAAGGCGTGGGGAGCTGTTTTTT. It encodes CASSPPGLRRGELFF. Based on the CDR3 plus reference TRBV2 and TRBJ2-2, the full variable domain is EPEVTQTPSHQVTQMGQEVILRCVPISNHLYFYWYRQILGQKVEFLVSFYNNEISEKSEIFDDQFSVERPDGSNFTLKIRSTKLEDSAMYFCASSPPGLRRGELFFGEGSRLTVL.

This chain links TRBV7-9 with TRBJ2-5; TRBD2 matches at 8 bases. The CDR3 covers 16 residues. Germline V gives CDR1 SEHNR, CDR2 FQNEAQ (reference sequence). V trimming: 4 bases; J trimming: 2 bases; junction bases outside the gene matches: 9. The CDR3 bases are TGTGCCAGCAGCTCGTACAGCGGGGGTCTACAAGAGACCCAGTACTTC. It yields the protein CASSSYSGGLQETQYF.

The chain is built from TRBV3-1 and TRBJ1-5; 8 bases map to TRBD1. CDR1 is LGHDT and CDR2 is YNNKEL in the germline V gene (reference sequence). Trimming at V came to 0 bases and at J to 4 bases, leaving 11 bases not matched to a gene. The CDR3 loop spans 18 amino acids. In DNA, the CDR3 is TGTGCCAGCAGCCAAGATTTGTTTTCGACAGGGGCTAATCAGCCCCAGCATTTT. Encoded protein: CASSQDLFSTGANQPQHF.

The rearrangement uses TRBV18 and TRBJ2-7, with a possible D match to TRBD2 (6 bases). This CDR3 is 13 amino acids long. V lost 3 bases, J lost 4 bases, and 10 bases lay in between. Germline V CDR1 and CDR2: KGHSH, LQKENI. The CDR3 is CASSPWGEYEQYF. The CDR3 DNA sequence: TGTGCCAGCTCACCGTGGGGGGAGTACGAGCAGTACTTC.

The gene calls are TRBV27 and TRBJ2-3, with D perhaps assigned TRBD1 or TRBD2 (5 bases each). The CDR3 runs 18 residues. V lost 0 bases, J lost 3 bases, and 19 bases lay in between. CDR1 is MNHEY and CDR2 is SMNVEV in the germline V gene (reference sequence). The DNA for the CDR3 is TGTGCCAGCAGTTTATCACTGCACGGCAGGGAGCTAACAGATACGCAGTATTTT. Protein product: CASSLSLHGRELTDTQYF.

V is TRBV13 and J is TRBJ2-3, with D unresolved. V lost 7 bases, J lost 0 bases, and 14 bases lay in between. The CDR3 extends over 15 amino acids. CDR1 and CDR2 (germline): PRHDT, FYEKMQ (reference sequence). The CDR3 loop reads CASTPRSSSTDTQYF. The DNA for the CDR3 is TGTGCCAGCACCCCCCGGTCCTCTAGCACAGATACGCAGTATTTT.

The genes are TRBV6-2 or TRBV6-3 and TRBJ1-1, with D perhaps matching TRBD1 (5 bases). The V gene's germline CDR1 is MNHEY and CDR2 SVGEGT. The CDR3 is made up of 12 amino acids. V lost 5 bases to trimming and J lost 8 bases, with 12 bases between them. This CDR3 reads CASSTSYREAFF. DNA for the CDR3: TGTGCCAGCAGTACCTCCTACAGGGAAGCTTTCTTT.

V gene TRBV29-1 combines with J gene TRBJ1-2; D is unclear. The V gene's germline CDR1 is SQVTM and CDR2 ANQGSEA. This CDR3 is 11 amino acids long. Trimming removed 7 bases from V and 7 bases from J, with 13 bases in between. The CDR3 protein is CSGRIQSGYTF. As DNA, the CDR3 is TGCAGCGGTCGAATCCAGAGTGGCTACACCTTC.